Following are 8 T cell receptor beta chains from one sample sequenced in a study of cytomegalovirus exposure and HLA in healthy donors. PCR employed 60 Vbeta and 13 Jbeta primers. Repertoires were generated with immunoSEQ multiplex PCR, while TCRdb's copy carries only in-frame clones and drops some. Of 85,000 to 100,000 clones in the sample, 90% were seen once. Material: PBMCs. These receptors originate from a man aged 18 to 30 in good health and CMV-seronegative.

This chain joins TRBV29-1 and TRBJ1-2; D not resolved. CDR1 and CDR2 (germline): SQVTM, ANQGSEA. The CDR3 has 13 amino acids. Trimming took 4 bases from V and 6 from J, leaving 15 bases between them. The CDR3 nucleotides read TGCAGCGTTGGGGAGGGAGTCGGGGATGGCTACACCTTC. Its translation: CSVGEGVGDGYTF. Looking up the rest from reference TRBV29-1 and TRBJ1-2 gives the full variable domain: SAVISQKPSRDICQRGTSLTIQCQVDSQVTMMFWYRQQPGQSLTLIATANQGSEATYESGFVIDKFPISRPNLTFSTLTVSNMSPEDSSIYLCSVGEGVGDGYTFGSGTRLTVV.

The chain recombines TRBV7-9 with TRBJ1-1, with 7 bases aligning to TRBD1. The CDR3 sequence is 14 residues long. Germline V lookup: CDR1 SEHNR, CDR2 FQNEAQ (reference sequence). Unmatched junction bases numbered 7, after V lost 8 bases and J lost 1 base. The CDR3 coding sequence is TGTGCCAGCCGTGCTGGGACAGCGAACACTGAAGCTTTCTTT. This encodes CASRAGTANTEAFF.

CDR3 region: CASRRDSVNTEAFF. CDR3 sequence (DNA): TGTGCCAGCAGACGGGACTCCGTTAACACTGAAGCTTTCTTT. This chain connects TRBV6-5 to TRBJ1-1, with a possible D match to TRBD1 (5 bases). V was trimmed by 6 bases and J by 2 bases, leaving 13 bases between them. This CDR3 has 14 amino acids. Germline-derived CDR1 and CDR2 are MNHEY and SVGAGI.

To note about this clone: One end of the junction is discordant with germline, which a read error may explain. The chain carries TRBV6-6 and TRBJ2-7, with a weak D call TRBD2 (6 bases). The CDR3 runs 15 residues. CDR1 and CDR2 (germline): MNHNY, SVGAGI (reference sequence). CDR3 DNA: TGTGCCAGCAGCCTGGGGGACTCCAGGCTCTACGAGCAGCACTTC. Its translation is CASSLGDSRLYEQHF.

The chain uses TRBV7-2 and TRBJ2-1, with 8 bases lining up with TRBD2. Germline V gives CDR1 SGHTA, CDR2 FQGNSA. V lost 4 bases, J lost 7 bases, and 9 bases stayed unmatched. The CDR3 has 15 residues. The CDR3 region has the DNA TGTGCCAGCAGCTCCCGAGCGGGAGTGTTTAATGAGCAGTTCTTC. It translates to CASSSRAGVFNEQFF.

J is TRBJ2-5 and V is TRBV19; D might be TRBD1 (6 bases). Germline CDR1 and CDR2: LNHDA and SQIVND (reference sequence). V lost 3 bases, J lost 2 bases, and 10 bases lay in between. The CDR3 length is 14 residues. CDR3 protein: CASSIRQGQETQYF. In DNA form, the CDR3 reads TGTGCCAGTAGTATTAGGCAGGGGCAAGAGACCCAGTACTTC.

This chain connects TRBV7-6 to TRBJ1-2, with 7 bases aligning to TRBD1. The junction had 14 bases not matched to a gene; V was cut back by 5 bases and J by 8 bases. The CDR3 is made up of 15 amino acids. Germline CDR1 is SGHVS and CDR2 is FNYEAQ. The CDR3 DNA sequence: TGTGCCAGCAGCCCTAATCCCGACAGGGTCTTCGGCTACACCTTC. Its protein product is CASSPNPDRVFGYTF.

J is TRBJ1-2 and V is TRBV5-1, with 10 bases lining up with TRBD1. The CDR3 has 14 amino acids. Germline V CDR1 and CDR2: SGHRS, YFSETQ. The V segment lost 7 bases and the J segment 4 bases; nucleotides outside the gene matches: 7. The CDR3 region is CASGSGQGIYGYTF. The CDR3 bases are TGCGCCAGCGGGTCGGGACAGGGGATCTATGGCTACACCTTC.